What follows is one T cell receptor (beta chain) and its context. The antigen remains undetermined. From the 5' RACE reads, TCRdb lists one entry per CDR3 protein and no DNA. Its clone listing holds about 440,000 distinct CDR3 sequences. The sample comes from a study of T cells expressing NK-cell markers. Study at large: Sequencing covered eight donors, seven HCMV-seropositive and one seronegative. General study results and limits: Dominant NKG2C+ clonotype frequencies of roughly 1.0-7.0% of CD8+ T cells were measured in about six donors.

The CDR3 has 16 residues. The chain recombines TRBV12-3 or TRBV12-4 with TRBJ1-5; TCRdb gives TRBD1 as the D gene, but with no DNA this cannot be confirmed. The sample was blood T cells: a sorted CD56 or NKG2C T cell subset, CD4+ or CD8+ T cells, or bulk PBMC T cells (not recorded which). The sequence was obtained from a woman aged 18 to 75 in good health. The CDR3 sequence is CASSLIGTSSNQPQHF.